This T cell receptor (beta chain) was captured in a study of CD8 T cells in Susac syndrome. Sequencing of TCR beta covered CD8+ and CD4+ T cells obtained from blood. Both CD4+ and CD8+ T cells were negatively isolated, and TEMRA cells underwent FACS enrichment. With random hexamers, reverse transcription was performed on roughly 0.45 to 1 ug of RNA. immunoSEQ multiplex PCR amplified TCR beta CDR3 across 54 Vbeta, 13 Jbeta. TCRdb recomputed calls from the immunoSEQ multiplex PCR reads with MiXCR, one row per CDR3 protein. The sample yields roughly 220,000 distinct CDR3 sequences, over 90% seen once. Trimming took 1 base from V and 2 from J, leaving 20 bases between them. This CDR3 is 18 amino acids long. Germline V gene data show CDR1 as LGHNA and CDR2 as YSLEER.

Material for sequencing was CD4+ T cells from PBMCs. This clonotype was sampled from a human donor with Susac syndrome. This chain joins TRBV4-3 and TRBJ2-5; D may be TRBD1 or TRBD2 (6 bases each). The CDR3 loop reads CASSQGLGTGGRQETQYF. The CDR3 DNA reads TGCGCCAGCAGCCAAGGCTTGGGGACTGGGGGGCGGCAAGAGACCCAGTACTTC.